This T cell receptor beta chain stems from a study of Ad26.COV2.S vaccination and SARS-CoV-2 variants. The V gene lost 1 base and the J gene lost 7 bases, with 10 bases spanning the gap. This CDR3 has 13 residues. CDR1 KGHSH and CDR2 LQKENI come from the germline V gene. Sample treatment: some 20 received Ad26.COV2.S at low or high dose, single or two shots; roughly five received placebo; per-sample allocation not given. On day 63 after the first injection, vaccine and placebo recipients gave samples. TCRdb's table, derived via immunoSEQ multiplex PCR, lists solely in-frame clones and lacks some. This table has some 370,000 clones, 80% to 90% appearing once.

The specimen comprised peripheral blood, sampled in a trial of Ad26.COV2.S vaccine versus placebo. This chain links TRBV18 with TRBJ1-1; no clear D. This TCR came from a person between 18 and 65 years old who received the Ad26.COV2.S COVID-19 vaccine or a placebo. CDR3 nucleotide sequence: TGTGCCAGCTCACCACTCTTGGAAATTGAAGCTTTCTTT. Translated: CASSPLLEIEAFF.